The 23 T cell receptor beta chains given below trace back to one sample, sequenced in a study of cytomegalovirus exposure and HLA in healthy donors. PCR employed 60 Vbeta and 13 Jbeta primers. Profiled with immunoSEQ multiplex PCR; TCRdb holds only in-frame clones, not every one. The sample yields 150,000 to 200,000 clones, around three quarters seen once. Sequenced input: PBMCs. The receptors here all came from a man aged 25 to 40 in good health and CMV-seronegative.

A word on this clone: This same CDR3 is encoded by further DNA sequences in the sample. V and J are TRBV4-2 and TRBJ2-7; tentatively, D is TRBD1 (5 bases). Trimming took 1 base from V and 5 from J, leaving 15 bases between them. The V gene's germline CDR1 is LGHNA and CDR2 YNFKEQ. This CDR3 comprises 15 residues. The CDR3 sequence is CASSQGALDKDEQYF. CDR3 bases: TGTGCCAGCAGCCAAGGGGCCCTGGACAAGGACGAGCAGTACTTC.

V and J are TRBV6-6 and TRBJ2-5; 13 nucleotides match TRBD2. The CDR3 extends over 16 amino acids. Germline loops: CDR1 MNHNY, CDR2 SVGAGI (reference sequence). V was clipped by 4 bases and J by 3 bases; unmatched bases: 5. The CDR3 DNA follows: TGTGCCAGCAGTTTCTCTGGACTAGCGGGAGAAGAGACCCAGTACTTC. Protein: CASSFSGLAGEETQYF.

This chain joins TRBV6-1 and TRBJ2-3; TRBD2 matches at 8 bases. The CDR3 has 16 amino acids. The germline gives CDR1 MNHNS, CDR2 SASEGT. The V segment lost 3 bases and the J segment 4 bases; nucleotides outside the gene matches: 9. CDR3 protein: CASSDGAGGDADTQYF. Written as DNA, the CDR3 is TGTGCCAGCAGTGATGGGGCGGGGGGAGACGCAGATACGCAGTATTTT.

This clone has just one count. The CDR3, as DNA: TGTGCCAGTACCGAGAGGACAGTCCGACAAGCTTTCTTT. Residues: CASTERTVRQAFF. The rearrangement links TRBV19 to TRBJ1-1; TRBD1 is a possible D gene (6 bases). Germline V lookup: CDR1 LNHDA, CDR2 SQIVND (reference sequence). This CDR3 is built from 13 residues. V dropped 7 bases and J dropped 9 bases, with 18 bases sitting between them.

The gene calls are TRBV28 and TRBJ1-2; D remains unclear. V dropped 5 bases and J dropped 8 bases, with 18 bases sitting between them. This CDR3 spans 14 amino acids. In germline, CDR1 is MDHEN, CDR2 SYDVKM. The CDR3 loop reads CASSPPDGVGGYTF. The DNA of the CDR3 is TGTGCCAGCAGTCCCCCAGACGGAGTTGGGGGCTACACCTTC.

This clone was counted a single time. This sequence joins TRBV2 and TRBJ2-4, with 10 bases fitting TRBD1. Germline V gives CDR1 SNHLY, CDR2 FYNNEI. This CDR3 contains 13 residues. V was pared by 9 bases and J by 5 bases, with 4 bases of the junction left unmatched. DNA of the CDR3: TGTGCCAGAGGGGGGACAGGGGAAAACATTCAGTACTTC. This gives the protein CARGGTGENIQYF.

The V and J genes are TRBV2 and TRBJ2-6, with D perhaps TRBD2 (6 bases). In germline, CDR1 is SNHLY, CDR2 FYNNEI. Trimming pared 6 bases from V and 1 base from J, leaving 10 bases between. The CDR3 is 15 amino acids. CDR3 sequence reads: CASRGGRSGANVLTF. The CDR3 DNA sequence: TGTGCCAGCAGGGGGGGAAGATCTGGGGCCAACGTCCTGACTTTC.

V gene TRBV19 combines with J gene TRBJ2-1; possibly TRBD1 for D (6 bases). This CDR3 contains 15 residues. The germline V gene encodes CDR1 LNHDA and CDR2 SQIVND (reference sequence). With 6 bases removed from V and 7 bases from J, the gap between germline ends came to 19 bases. The CDR3 protein is CASSFGAGVTNEQFF. In DNA, the CDR3 is TGTGCCAGTAGCTTCGGGGCAGGGGTCACGAATGAGCAGTTCTTC.

The chain uses TRBV28 and TRBJ1-1; 10 bases line up with TRBD1. Trimming removed 5 bases from V and 3 bases from J; junction bases left unmatched: 6. Germline V gene sequence: CDR1 MDHEN, CDR2 SYDVKM. This CDR3 has 15 residues. The CDR3 here is CASSRQGASYTEAFF. DNA of the CDR3: TGTGCCAGCAGTCGACAGGGGGCCAGCTACACTGAAGCTTTCTTT.

Here the CDR3 reads CASSVVGQTLSETQYF. The CDR3 nucleotides are TGTGCCAGCAGCGTAGTAGGACAGACCCTCTCCGAGACCCAGTACTTC. The rearrangement joins TRBV9 to TRBJ2-5; D perhaps matches TRBD1 (6 bases). Germline values: CDR1 SGDLS, CDR2 YYNGEE. The CDR3 loop spans 16 amino acids. V shed 0 bases and J shed 5 bases, with 17 bases lying between them.

This chain joins TRBV19 and TRBJ2-2, with D perhaps matching TRBD1 (5 bases). V was trimmed by 4 bases and J by 6 bases, leaving 9 bases between them. CDR3 length: 13 amino acids. Looked up from germline, CDR1 is LNHDA and CDR2 is SQIVND (reference sequence). In DNA, the CDR3 is TGTGCCAGTAGTACCAGGGTCCCCGGGGAGCTGTTTTTT. The encoded protein is CASSTRVPGELFF.

This rearrangement joins TRBV27 to TRBJ2-3, with TRBD2 identical over 11 bases. The trim removed 5 bases at V and 10 bases at J, leaving 2 bases unmatched. The CDR3 extends over 12 amino acids. The V gene's germline CDR1 is MNHEY and CDR2 SMNVEV (reference sequence). As DNA, the CDR3 is TGTGCCAGCAGTATTAGCGGGGGGGCGCAGTATTTT. Its protein product is CASSISGGAQYF.

This clone was counted a few times. This chain connects TRBV5-5 to TRBJ2-7; perhaps TRBD1 as D (5 bases). The germline gives CDR1 SGHKS, CDR2 YYEKEE (reference sequence). V was shortened by 0 bases and J by 4 bases, with 11 bases between the two germline ends. The CDR3 has 14 residues. This CDR3 reads CASSLVGASYEQYF. The CDR3 DNA follows: TGTGCCAGCAGCTTGGTTGGGGCCAGTTACGAGCAGTACTTC.

The chain is built from TRBV4-1 and TRBJ2-5; no clear D. The V gene's germline CDR1 is MGHRA and CDR2 YSYEKL. The CDR3 is made up of 13 amino acids. Trimming cost V 4 bases and J 5 bases, with 11 bases left between them. In DNA, the CDR3 is TGCGCCAGCAGCCTGCACAGAAGGGAGACCCAGTACTTC. Translation gives CASSLHRRETQYF.

V usage is TRBV10-1 and J usage is TRBJ2-2; 8 nucleotides agree with TRBD2. V trimming: 6 bases; J trimming: 0 bases; junction bases outside the gene matches: 3. The CDR3 spans 15 residues. Germline-derived CDR1 and CDR2 are WNHNN and SYGVQD (reference sequence). Here the CDR3 reads CASSPGGPNTGELFF. CDR3 nucleotides: TGCGCCAGCAGCCCGGGAGGGCCGAACACCGGGGAGCTGTTTTTT.

The rearrangement uses TRBV6-4 and TRBJ2-2, with 8 bases matching TRBD1. Germline V gene data show CDR1 as MRHNA and CDR2 as SNTAGT. Trimming took 3 bases from V and 6 from J; bases not matched to a gene: 6. The CDR3 covers 15 residues. The CDR3 sequence is CASSDYHRGSGELFF. Here the CDR3 DNA reads TGTGCCAGCAGTGATTACCACAGGGGGTCCGGGGAGCTGTTTTTT.

The rearrangement uses TRBV6-5 and TRBJ2-1; 7 positions match TRBD1. Unmatched junction bases numbered 2, after V lost 4 bases and J lost 2 bases. Germline loops: CDR1 MNHEY, CDR2 SVGAGI. The CDR3 spans 14 residues. The CDR3 DNA follows: TGTGCCAGCAGTTTTACAGGGGCCTACAATGAGCAGTTCTTC. It translates to CASSFTGAYNEQFF.

The chain recombines TRBV27 with TRBJ2-1; 14 nucleotides line up with TRBD2. Trimming took 5 bases from V and 7 from J; bases not matched to a gene: 16. Germline CDR1 is MNHEY and CDR2 is SMNVEV (reference sequence). The CDR3 has 19 amino acids. The CDR3: CASSILLSGTSGRRNEQFF. The CDR3 DNA is TGTGCCAGCAGTATCCTACTATCCGGGACTAGCGGGAGACGAAATGAGCAGTTCTTC.

The J gene is TRBJ2-3, the V gene TRBV4-2; D gene ambiguous. Trimming stripped 0 bases from V and 2 bases from J, with 9 bases between. The germline CDR1 and CDR2 sequences are LGHNA and YNFKEQ. This CDR3 is 15 amino acids long. CDR3 bases: TGTGCCAGCAGCCAAGAGCTAAGCCCCACAGATACGCAGTATTTT. This encodes CASSQELSPTDTQYF.

On this clone: Compared with germline, one end of the junction differs, possibly owing to a read error. The chain carries TRBV7-7 and TRBJ1-1; D uncertain. This CDR3 comprises 14 residues. Germline V lookup: CDR1 SSHAT, CDR2 FNYEAQ (reference sequence). The CDR3 bases are TGTGCTAGCACACCATTGTCATCGGCGGCTGAAGCTTTCTTT. Protein: CASTPLSSAAEAFF.

The chain carries TRBV11-2 and TRBJ1-3; possible D gene TRBD1, 5 bases. V gave up 1 base and J gave up 4 bases, with 11 bases separating them. Germline CDR1 and CDR2: SGHAT and FQNNGV. The CDR3 is 15 amino acids. The DNA of the CDR3 is TGTGCCAGCAGCTTAGTGGGGGGACCCGGAAACACCATATATTTT. Protein sequence: CASSLVGGPGNTIYF.

This clone occurred a few times. This chain links TRBV2 with TRBJ2-7; the match to TRBD1 covers 12 bases. The CDR3 is 15 residues long. The V gene end was trimmed by 8 bases and the J gene end by 5 bases; junction bases not matched to a gene: 10. Looked up from germline, CDR1 is SNHLY and CDR2 is FYNNEI. CDR3 protein: CASFARGTGGDEQYF. CDR3 in DNA: TGTGCCAGCTTTGCCAGGGGGACAGGGGGCGACGAGCAGTACTTC.

This clone was detected only a few times. The chain recombines TRBV11-3 with TRBJ2-1; TRBD1 agrees at 12 bases. The ends lost 2 bases at V and 0 bases at J; junction bases unmatched: 8. Looked up from germline, CDR1 is SGHNT and CDR2 is YENEEA. The CDR3 covers 19 residues. The CDR3 DNA reads as TGTGCCAGCAGCTTAAAAGGGGACAGGGGGCTTGGCTCCTACAATGAGCAGTTCTTC. Its translation: CASSLKGDRGLGSYNEQFF.